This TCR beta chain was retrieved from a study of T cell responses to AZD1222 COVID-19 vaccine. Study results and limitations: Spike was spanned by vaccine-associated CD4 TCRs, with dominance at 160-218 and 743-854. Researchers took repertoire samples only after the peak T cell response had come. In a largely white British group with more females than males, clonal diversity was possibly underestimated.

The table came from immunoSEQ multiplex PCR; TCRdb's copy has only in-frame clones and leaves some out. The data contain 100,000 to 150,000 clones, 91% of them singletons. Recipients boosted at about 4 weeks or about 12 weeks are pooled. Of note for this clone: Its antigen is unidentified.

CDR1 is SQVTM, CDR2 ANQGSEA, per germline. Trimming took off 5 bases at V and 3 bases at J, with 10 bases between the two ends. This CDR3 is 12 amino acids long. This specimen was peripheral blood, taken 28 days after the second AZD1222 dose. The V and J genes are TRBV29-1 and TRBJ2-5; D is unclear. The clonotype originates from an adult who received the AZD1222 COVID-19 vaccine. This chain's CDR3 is CSVKLPEETQYF. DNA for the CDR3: TGCAGCGTTAAGCTACCAGAAGAGACCCAGTACTTC.